This T cell receptor beta chain comes out of a study of control samples from healthy donors and cancer patients. CDR3 length: 13 amino acids. Between the trimmed V and J ends, which lost 6 bases and 6 bases, there was a span of 13 bases. The germline V gene has CDR1 KGHSH and CDR2 LQKENI. TCRdb's copy holds only in-frame clones and misses some; the assay was immunoSEQ multiplex PCR. The top ten hold 27% of the sample, which has fewer than 25,000 clones, about 83% seen once. The source material was PBMCs. The TCR originated in a man aged 55 to 69 with head and neck cancer. The chain links TRBV18 to TRBJ2-3, with a possible D match to TRBD1 (6 bases). CDR3 nucleotides: TGTGCCAGCTCTGGGGGCCCAATCGATACGCAGTATTTT. Encoded protein: CASSGGPIDTQYF.